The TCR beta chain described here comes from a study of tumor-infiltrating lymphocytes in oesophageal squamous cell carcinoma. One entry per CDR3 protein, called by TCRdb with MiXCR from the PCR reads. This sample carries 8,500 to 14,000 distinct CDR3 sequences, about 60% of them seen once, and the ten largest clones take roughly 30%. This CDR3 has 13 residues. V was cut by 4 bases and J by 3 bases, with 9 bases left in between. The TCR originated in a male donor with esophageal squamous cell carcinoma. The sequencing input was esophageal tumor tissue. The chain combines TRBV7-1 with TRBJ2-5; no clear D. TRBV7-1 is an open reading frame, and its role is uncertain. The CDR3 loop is CASSLVQEETQYF. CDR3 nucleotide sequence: TGTGCCAGCAGCTTAGTACAAGAAGAGACCCAGTACTTC.